This T cell receptor beta chain appears in the sequencing data of a study of OX40 agonist ivuxolimab in advanced cancers. Looking at the study overall: Patients took ivuxolimab, an agonistic anti-OX40 (CD134) antibody. Regarding the study as a whole: Partly responding patients at 0.1-3.0 mg/kg showed some of the smallest clonal expansion. Clones of CD4+ and CD8+ blood T cells grew by week 6 at doses of 0.1 to 3.0 mg/kg. CD8+ T cells (on average) carried more expanded clones than CD4+ T cells.

Libraries were prepared by immunoSEQ multiplex PCR; TCRdb keeps only in-frame clonotypes and omits some of them. Altogether approximately 68,000 clones are present, over 80% being singletons, with the ten largest covering roughly 4.2%. Per the germline V gene, CDR1 is MDHEN and CDR2 is SYDVKM. V was shortened by 7 bases and J by 0 bases, with 9 bases between the two germline ends. CDR3 size: 14 residues. Regarding this clone: The target antigen is unknown.

The receptor was isolated from an adult with an advanced solid tumor such as melanoma, head and neck, liver or kidney cancer. The sample was CD4+ or CD8+ T cells sorted from blood, taken in a trial of the OX40 agonist ivuxolimab. The J gene is TRBJ1-4, the V gene TRBV28; unclear D gene. CDR3 sequence: CASTIDSTNEKLFF. The CDR3 nucleotides read TGTGCCAGCACCATAGACTCAACTAATGAAAAACTGTTTTTT. Full variable domain (rest looked up from reference TRBV28 and TRBJ1-4): DVKVTQSSRYLVKRTGEKVFLECVQDMDHENMFWYRQDPGLGLRLIYFSYDVKMKEKGDIPEGYSVSREKKERFSLILESASTNQTSMYLCASTIDSTNEKLFFGSGTQLSVL.